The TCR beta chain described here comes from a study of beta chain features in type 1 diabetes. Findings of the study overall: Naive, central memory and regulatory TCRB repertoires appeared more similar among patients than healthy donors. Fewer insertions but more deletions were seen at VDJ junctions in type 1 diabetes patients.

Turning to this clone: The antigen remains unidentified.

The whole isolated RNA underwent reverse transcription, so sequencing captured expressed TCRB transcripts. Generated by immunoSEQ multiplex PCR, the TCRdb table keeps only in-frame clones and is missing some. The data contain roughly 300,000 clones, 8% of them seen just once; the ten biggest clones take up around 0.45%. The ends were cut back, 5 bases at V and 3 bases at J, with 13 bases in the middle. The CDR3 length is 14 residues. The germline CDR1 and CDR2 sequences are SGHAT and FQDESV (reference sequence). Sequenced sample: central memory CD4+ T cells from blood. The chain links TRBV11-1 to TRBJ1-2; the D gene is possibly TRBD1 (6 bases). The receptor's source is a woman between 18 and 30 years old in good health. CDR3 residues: CASSPRAGDYGYTF. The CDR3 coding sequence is TGTGCCAGCAGCCCAAGAGCAGGGGACTATGGCTACACCTTC.